Sequencing of this T cell receptor beta chain was carried out in a study of CXCR3-negative and CXCR3-positive naive CD8 T cells. Study context: Sequencing yielded about 135 million TRB reads, roughly 1.5 +/- 0.3 million per library. Study conclusions and caveats: TRBV-TRBJ usage was similar across naive CXCR3 subsets but distinct in memory cells. Cryopreserved cells showed partially decreased CXCR3 expression, and most assays used fresh PBMCs.

Naive CD8+ T cells were CD45RO-CCR7+CD27+CD95-. Regarding this clonotype: Its antigen remains unidentified.

Preparation of TRB cDNA libraries relied on 5' RACE carrying UMI labels. Reprocessing the 5' RACE reads, TCRdb reports a single entry for every CDR3 protein and omits DNA. Seen in this sample are fewer than 60,000 distinct CDR3 sequences; the ten most common clones hold over 1.2%. CDR1 is MNHEY, CDR2 SMNVEV, per germline (reference sequence). The CDR3 has 15 amino acids. The chain is built from TRBV27 and TRBJ2-7; TCRdb indicates TRBD1, and absent DNA this call remains unverified. The sequencing input was naive CXCR3- CD8+ T cells from blood. Subset described: CD45RO-CCR7+CD27+CD95- naive CD8+ T cells lacking CXCR3 (TNR3-). The sequence came from a human donor in good health. Some clones in this sample may be carry-over from other donors' samples. CDR3 loop: CASRPPGGERYEQYF.